This T cell receptor (beta chain) was sequenced during a study of cytomegalovirus exposure and HLA in healthy donors. The CDR3 has 16 amino acids. Trimming at V came to 1 base and at J to 1 base, leaving 5 bases not matched to a gene. The germline CDR1 and CDR2 sequences are LNHNV and YYDKDF (reference sequence). Study-wide results and caveats: One variant, a missense change in DCLRE1C, was linked in a later analysis to TCR beta V- and J-gene trimming. Some V segments, including TRBV6-2 and TRBV6-3, were excluded as indistinguishable. The authors later found HLA-associated TCR beta chains more clonally expanded than equally common others. Cytomegalovirus-associated status was assigned to fewer than 200 TCR beta chains.

With respect to this clone: Its antigen is not identified.

Primers included in the PCR were 60 Vbeta and 13 Jbeta primers. TCRdb keeps only in-frame clones here, not all; method: immunoSEQ multiplex PCR. In the table there are about 230,000 clones, around 83% of which are singletons. The sample taken for sequencing was PBMCs. This receptor was obtained from a girl aged 2 to 9 in good health and CMV-seronegative. The chain employs TRBV15 and TRBJ1-1; 8 nucleotides agree with TRBD1. The CDR3 nucleotides are TGTGCCACCAGCAGAGGAGGGACAGGAACGAACACTGAAGCTTTCTTT. Protein product: CATSRGGTGTNTEAFF.